Following are 21 T cell receptor beta chains from one sample sequenced in a study of spatial heterogeneity in lung cancer (dated by TCRdb to about 2019). Libraries were constructed by 5' RACE. The instrument given in TCRdb is NextSeq 500. TCRdb ran its own pipeline on the public reads, namely fastp trimming at Q25 and MiXCR clone calling, and kept in-frame beta chains. Rows are unified per CDR3 protein, each entry keeping the most common DNA and genes. This sample gives 20,000 to 25,000 distinct CDR3 sequences in total; roughly 7.2% of them show up just once. The ten largest account for roughly an eighth of the sample. This specimen's time point label, per the study, means: sample taken at primary tumor resection. The input for sequencing was PBMCs, taken at surgery. These receptors all stem from a male donor with early-stage non-small cell lung cancer.

Within the sample, this clonotype is medium-sized. The chain employs TRBV10-1 and TRBJ2-7; D call uncertain. Trimming removed 11 bases from V and 2 bases from J, with 10 bases in between. The germline CDR1 and CDR2 sequences are WNHNN and SYGVQD (reference sequence). This CDR3 contains 11 residues. CDR3 loop: CAGRSPYEQYF. The CDR3 nucleotides read TGCGCCGGCCGGAGCCCCTACGAGCAGTACTTC.

This clonotype was seen ten or more times. This rearrangement joins TRBV7-8 to TRBJ2-1, with 7 positions matching TRBD1. From germline, CDR1 is SGHVS and CDR2 FQNEAQ. The CDR3 sequence is 14 residues long. The V and J ends lost 3 bases and 9 bases, in that order; junction bases with no gene match: 8. As DNA, the CDR3 is TGTGCCAGCAGCTTGCGATCGGGGACAGCTGAGCAGTTCTTC. This encodes CASSLRSGTAEQFF.

The chain uses TRBV7-2 and TRBJ1-3; D gene ambiguous. The CDR3 covers 14 residues. CDR1 and CDR2 from the germline V gene are SGHTA and FQGNSA. V was trimmed by 3 bases and J by 0 bases, leaving 6 bases between them. CDR3: CASSFDNSGNTIYF. For the CDR3, the DNA is TGTGCCAGCAGCTTCGACAACTCTGGAAACACCATATATTTT.

Many counts were recorded for this clonotype. The rearrangement links TRBV20-1 to TRBJ2-3, with 8 bases matching TRBD2. Germline loops: CDR1 DFQATT, CDR2 SNEGSKA (reference sequence). The CDR3 covers 16 residues. J lost 3 bases, V lost 6 bases, and 14 bases had no gene match. The CDR3: CSANSRSGSVTDTQYF. CDR3 DNA: TGCAGTGCCAACTCCCGGAGCGGGAGCGTAACAGATACGCAGTATTTT.

In its sample, this clonotype is medium-sized. The chain uses TRBV18 and TRBJ2-1; D ambiguous. Per germline, CDR1 KGHSH and CDR2 LQKENI. The CDR3 length is 12 residues. The ends were cut back, 2 bases at V and 5 bases at J, with 4 bases in the middle. CDR3 amino acids: CASSPENNEQFF. Here the CDR3 DNA reads TGTGCCAGCTCACCAGAGAACAATGAGCAGTTCTTC.

The chain joins TRBV30 to TRBJ2-1; the D is unclear. CDR3 size: 13 residues. V lost 2 bases and J lost 1, with 6 bases in between. Germline V gene sequence: CDR1 GTSNPN, CDR2 SVGIG (reference sequence). The CDR3: CAWSYGSYNEQFF. In DNA form, the CDR3 reads TGTGCCTGGAGTTACGGATCCTACAATGAGCAGTTCTTC.

This clonotype was recorded many times. The chain combines TRBV11-2 with TRBJ2-1; TRBD1 matches 7 bases. From germline, CDR1 is SGHAT and CDR2 FQNNGV. The length of the CDR3 is 16 residues. The J segment lost 4 bases and the V segment lost 8 bases, leaving 14 bases of the junction unmatched. The CDR3 region has the DNA TGTGCCAGCCGCCCTCCTGGGACAGTATATTACAATGAGCAGTTCTTC. Its protein product is CASRPPGTVYYNEQFF.

In its sample, this clonotype was seen many times. CDR3 residues: CASSLRSGAGANVLTF. As DNA, the CDR3 is TGTGCCAGCAGTTTAAGGAGCGGGGCCGGGGCCAACGTCCTGACTTTC. V is TRBV12-3 or TRBV12-4 and J is TRBJ2-6, with 7 bases aligning to TRBD2. CDR3 length equals 16 residues. The V gene end was trimmed by 2 bases and the J gene end by 4 bases; junction bases not matched to a gene: 5.

This clonotype was observed at least ten times. The chain couples TRBV2 to TRBJ1-6; TRBD1 might be the D (5 bases). This CDR3 has 14 residues. V lost 4 bases, J lost 2 bases, and 6 bases lay in between. Germline CDR1 and CDR2: SNHLY and FYNNEI. CDR3 nucleotide sequence: TGTGCCAGCAGTGCGGGGGCCTATAATTCACCCCTCCACTTT. It is translated as CASSAGAYNSPLHF.

This chain joins TRBV6-1 and TRBJ1-1, with a possible D match to TRBD1 (6 bases). Trimming took off 6 bases at V and 1 base at J, with 12 bases between the two ends. The CDR3 covers 14 residues. CDR1 and CDR2 from the germline V gene are MNHNS and SASEGT. As DNA, the CDR3 is TGTGCCAGCAGACAGACAGGCGGGAACACTGAAGCTTTCTTT. This gives the protein CASRQTGGNTEAFF.

The chain employs TRBV12-3 or TRBV12-4 and TRBJ2-3; possibly TRBD1 for D (5 bases). V was cut by 4 bases and J by 0 bases, with 20 bases left in between. The CDR3 spans 18 residues. CDR3 amino acids: CASSSITYRQISTDTQYF. The CDR3 DNA reads as TGTGCCAGCAGTTCTATAACCTACAGGCAAATAAGCACAGATACGCAGTATTTT.

The table lists this clonotype with a few counts. The chain uses TRBV27 and TRBJ2-7; D remains unclear. Germline assignment: CDR1 MNHEY and CDR2 SMNVEV (reference sequence). V lost 6 bases, J lost 0 bases, and 6 bases lay in between. CDR3 length: 12 residues. The CDR3 is CASRSTSYEQYF. As DNA, the CDR3 is TGTGCCAGCAGAAGTACCTCCTACGAGCAGTACTTC.

This clonotype ranks as medium-sized. The chain recombines TRBV13 with TRBJ2-2; 8 bases line up with TRBD1. The CDR3 extends over 15 amino acids. Germline V gene lookup returns CDR1 PRHDT and CDR2 FYEKMQ (reference sequence). Trimming cost V 4 bases and J 4 bases; bases outside gene matches: 5. Here the CDR3 reads CASSSRDRGTGELFF. Here the CDR3 DNA reads TGTGCCAGCAGCTCCCGAGACAGGGGCACCGGGGAGCTGTTTTTT.

Only a few counts were recorded for this clonotype. This chain connects TRBV20-1 to TRBJ1-5, with D perhaps TRBD1 (6 bases). CDR1 and CDR2 from the germline V gene are DFQATT and SNEGSKA (reference sequence). The CDR3 covers 15 residues. V shed 6 bases and J shed 2 bases, with 17 bases lying between them. CDR3 bases: TGCAGTGCAATGGGGGGCCAACTGGGCAATCAGCCCCAGCATTTT. Protein product: CSAMGGQLGNQPQHF.

This clonotype has at least ten counts. V gene TRBV18 combines with J gene TRBJ2-4; TRBD2 is a possible D gene (5 bases). The V end lost 3 bases, the J end lost 2 bases, and 14 bases lay between the germline ends. Per the germline V gene, CDR1 is KGHSH and CDR2 is LQKENI. The CDR3 spans 16 residues. Written as DNA, the CDR3 is TGTGCCAGCTCACCCCCAGCGGCTGGACCCAAAAACATTCAGTACTTC. This codes for CASSPPAAGPKNIQYF.

This clonotype was picked up many times. The rearrangement joins TRBV28 to TRBJ1-4; 8 bases align to TRBD1. Germline assignment: CDR1 MDHEN and CDR2 SYDVKM. This CDR3 region has 12 residues. The V and J ends lost 8 bases and 7 bases, in that order; junction bases with no gene match: 3. The CDR3 region has the DNA TGTGCCAGCGGACAGGGTCGTGAAAAACTGTTTTTT. It yields the protein CASGQGREKLFF.

The rearrangement joins TRBV18 to TRBJ1-6; D possibly corresponds to TRBD1 (6 bases). Trimming took off 3 bases at V and 7 bases at J, with 10 bases between the two ends. The germline CDR1 and CDR2 sequences are KGHSH and LQKENI. The CDR3 contains 14 residues. Here the CDR3 DNA reads TGTGCCAGCTCACCGGCAGGGGCCAATTCACCCCTCCACTTT. Translation gives CASSPAGANSPLHF.

This clonotype was detected a few times. The chain is built from TRBV12-5 and TRBJ2-7, with a possible D match to TRBD2 (5 bases). This CDR3 contains 13 residues. With 7 bases removed from V and 0 bases from J, the gap between germline ends came to 10 bases. Germline V lookup: CDR1 LGHNT, CDR2 FRNRAP. CDR3 coding DNA: TGTGCTAGTGCCGAGGGCATCTCCTACGAGCAGTACGTC. This encodes CASAEGISYEQYV.

This clonotype was seen ten or more times. This chain links TRBV5-1 with TRBJ2-2; TRBD1 aligns across 11 bases. Per the germline V gene, CDR1 is SGHRS and CDR2 is YFSETQ. J gave up 7 bases and V 7 bases, and 9 bases lay outside the gene matches. CDR3 size: 15 residues. CDR3: CASRDRGNGVGELFF. The CDR3 DNA reads as TGCGCCAGCCGGGACAGGGGGAATGGCGTCGGGGAGCTGTTTTTT.

This clonotype was seen repeatedly, ten times or more. The chain joins TRBV18 to TRBJ1-6, with a possible D match to TRBD1 (6 bases). There are 13 residues in the CDR3. CDR1 and CDR2 (germline): KGHSH, LQKENI. The V and J ends lost 4 bases and 18 bases respectively, with 19 bases between them. CDR3 loop: CASSRESGGTDHF. DNA of the CDR3: TGTGCCAGCTCACGAGAGAGTGGGGGCACAGACCACTTT.

This clonotype occurred many times. The V and J genes are TRBV2 and TRBJ1-1; TRBD1 matches at 8 bases. The germline CDR1 and CDR2 sequences are SNHLY and FYNNEI. The CDR3 has 14 amino acids. V lost 5 bases to trimming and J lost 1 base; unmatched junction nucleotides: 3. The CDR3 here is CASSLTGANTEAFF. CDR3 nucleotides: TGTGCCAGCAGTCTGACAGGGGCGAACACTGAAGCTTTCTTT.